The 2 T cell receptor beta chains given below trace back to one sample, sequenced in a study of identical twins. TCRdb ran MiXCR on the 5' RACE reads and lists one entry per CDR3 protein. The sample records 500,000 or so distinct CDR3 sequences, about 13% being singletons. The same data also went into a second study, on yellow fever vaccine responses in identical twins.

The sequenced sample was CD4+ T cells sorted from blood. Source of these receptors: a woman between 18 and 29 years old in good health.

There are a few counts of this clonotype. The V call is TRBV12-3 or TRBV12-4, the J call TRBJ1-5; D is unclear. The CDR3 is 13 residues long. Trimming stripped 6 bases from V and 0 bases from J, with 6 bases between. CDR3 sequence reads: CASRHSSNQPQHF. DNA for the CDR3: TGTGCCAGCAGACACAGTAGCAATCAGCCCCAGCATTTT.

This clonotype was picked up a small number of times. The genes are TRBV7-9 and TRBJ1-6; D call uncertain. Germline lookup yields CDR1 SEHNR and CDR2 FQNEAQ (reference sequence). The ends were cut back, 5 bases at V and 5 bases at J, with 10 bases in the middle. The CDR3 runs 14 residues. The CDR3 region has the DNA TGTGCCAGCAGCCGAGGGCCAGATAATTCACCCCTCCACTTT. Protein product: CASSRGPDNSPLHF.